This T cell receptor beta chain was observed in a study of T-cell reconstitution after alpha-beta-depleted transplantation in children. Notes on this clonotype: Its antigen is as yet unknown.

CDR3 length equals 14 residues. V lost 7 bases, J lost 0 bases, and 11 bases lay in between. Germline CDR1 SEHNR, CDR2 FQNEAQ (reference sequence). General study results and limits: T cells produced anew were the main source of T-cell counts and diversity one year after transplant. Some patients showed high day-60 TCRbeta diversity, which derived from surviving recipient T cells and thymic progenitors. At around two months after transplant, the alpha-beta T cells were reportedly derived from several hundred expanded clones that came from non-depleted graft cells.

TCRbeta library preparation incorporated unique molecular identifiers. In TCRdb, the PCR reads were re-called with MiXCR into one record per CDR3 protein. This repertoire shows roughly 200,000 distinct CDR3 sequences, 5.5% to 7% found once; its top ten account for 5.5% to 6.5%. The chain joins TRBV7-9 to TRBJ2-3; no firm D call. This TCR came from a boy aged 2-9 years with acute lymphoblastic leukemia, due to receive a stem cell transplant. This specimen was PBMCs, taken before TCRalphabeta/CD19-depleted stem cell transplant. The CDR3 sequence is CASIGTTSTDTQYF. CDR3 nucleotide sequence: TGTGCCAGCATCGGAACGACTAGCACAGATACGCAGTATTTT.